What follows describes a single T cell receptor (beta chain). Germline V gene sequence: CDR1 SGHRS, CDR2 YFSETQ. V lost 4 bases to trimming and J lost 1 base; unmatched junction nucleotides: 7. The CDR3 runs 15 residues. In the authors' workflow: Cell counts per sample came from amplifying reference gene primers. Here immunoSEQ multiplex PCR was the method, and the copy in TCRdb shows in-frame clones only, minus some. V, J and clone size are taken as reported in that table, and D and trimming were inferred from the DNA itself. The sample yields tens of thousands of clones, roughly 80% seen once. This sample is part of a study of blood T cell repertoires in COVID-19.

The origin of this receptor is a man aged 45-60 years with COVID-19, enrolled during active disease. The chain combines TRBV5-1 with TRBJ1-1, with 7 bases matching TRBD1. Sequenced: peripheral blood. CDR3: CASSRDSLGNTEAFF. In DNA form, the CDR3 reads TGCGCCAGCAGCAGGGACAGCCTAGGGAACACTGAAGCTTTCTTT.